The 28 T cell receptor beta chains presented below share a single source sample, sequenced in a study of shared clonotypes between healthy human individuals. TCRdb keeps only in-frame clones here, not all; method: immunoSEQ multiplex PCR. The repertoire has around 2.1 million clones, approximately 94% of them found once; the top ten carry around 0.13%. The sequencing sample was made of naive CD4+ T cells sorted from blood. Subset reported: CD45RA+ positively selected. These receptors were taken from a young man in good health.

The V and J genes are TRBV5-4 and TRBJ2-3; D unresolved. V was shortened by 2 bases and J by 4 bases, with 14 bases between the two germline ends. CDR3 length equals 15 residues. The germline gives CDR1 SGHNT, CDR2 YYREEE (reference sequence). CDR3 protein: CASSFLGSWADTQYF. The CDR3 DNA reads as TGTGCCAGCAGCTTTCTCGGTAGTTGGGCAGATACGCAGTATTTT.

V usage is TRBV27 and J usage is TRBJ1-2; 10 positions match TRBD1. The CDR3 is 15 residues long. V was clipped by 5 bases and J by 6 bases; unmatched bases: 9. Per the germline V gene, CDR1 is MNHEY and CDR2 is SMNVEV (reference sequence). CDR3 coding DNA: TGTGCCAGCAGTCCGAAGACAGGGGGCGCCAATGGCTACACCTTC. Its translation is CASSPKTGGANGYTF.

The table lists this clone with a count of one. The rearrangement uses TRBV10-3 and TRBJ2-5, with D possibly TRBD1 on 5 matching bases. CDR3 length: 15 residues. From germline, CDR1 is ENHRY and CDR2 SYGVKD. V dropped 2 bases and J dropped 4 bases, with 14 bases sitting between them. The DNA for the CDR3 is TGTGCCATCAGTGAGCTATTAGGAAGGGGAGAGACCCAGTACTTC. Its protein product is CAISELLGRGETQYF.

The V gene is TRBV6-5, the J gene TRBJ2-7; possibly TRBD1 for D (6 bases). Trimming stripped 6 bases from V and 3 bases from J, with 15 bases between. The CDR3 is 14 residues long. Germline CDR1 reads MNHEY; CDR2 reads SVGAGI. The DNA for the CDR3 is TGTGCCAGCAGGGACGGGACACAAAACTACGAGCAGTACTTC. It yields the protein CASRDGTQNYEQYF.

The chain links TRBV6-6 to TRBJ2-7; 7 bases agree with TRBD1. Per the germline V gene, CDR1 is MNHNY and CDR2 is SVGAGI (reference sequence). The V segment lost 6 bases and the J segment 2 bases; nucleotides outside the gene matches: 10. The CDR3 length is 15 residues. The CDR3 nucleotides are TGTGCCAGCAGGAACGTCCGGGACAGAACCTACGAGCAGTACTTC. Its protein is CASRNVRDRTYEQYF.

The chain has TRBV21-1 and TRBJ1-2; the table calls TRBD1, which could not be checked here. TRBV21-1 is shown as a pseudogene. This CDR3 has 14 amino acids. In nucleotides, the CDR3 is TGTGCCAGCAGCAAATATGACAGGATCTATGGCTACACCTTC. It specifies CASSKYDRIYGYTF.

This clone was picked up one time. J is TRBJ2-1 and V is TRBV5-1; 8 nucleotides agree with TRBD1. Germline assignment: CDR1 SGHRS and CDR2 YFSETQ. V lost 4 bases and J lost 7; bases outside the gene matches: 4. The CDR3 runs 13 residues. CDR3 nucleotides: TGCGCCAGCAGCGCCTGGACAGGGAATGAGCAGTTCTTC. This gives the protein CASSAWTGNEQFF.

The chain is built from TRBV19 and TRBJ2-2; the D gene is possibly TRBD1 (6 bases). CDR3 length: 14 residues. Per the germline V gene, CDR1 is LNHDA and CDR2 is SQIVND (reference sequence). V was cut by 7 bases and J by 0 bases, with 9 bases left in between. The CDR3 DNA sequence: TGTGCCAGTAAAACAGGGACGAACACCGGGGAGCTGTTTTTT. Protein product: CASKTGTNTGELFF.

This clone has more than one count but fewer than ten. The genes are TRBV5-1 and TRBJ2-5, with D perhaps matching TRBD1 (7 bases). CDR1 and CDR2 (germline): SGHRS, YFSETQ. V gave up 4 bases and J gave up 4 bases, with 11 bases separating them. The CDR3 runs 13 residues. CDR3: CASSPGDRETQYF. The CDR3 DNA reads TGCGCCAGCAGCCCGGGGGACAGAGAGACCCAGTACTTC.

The chain recombines TRBV30 with TRBJ2-5, with D uncertain. The CDR3 spans 13 residues. Trimming took 2 bases from V and 5 from J, leaving 12 bases between them. Looked up from germline, CDR1 is GTSNPN and CDR2 is SVGIG (reference sequence). As DNA, the CDR3 is TGTGCCTGGAGTTTCGGAAGTCCGGAGACCCAGTACTTC. Translation gives CAWSFGSPETQYF.

The V call is TRBV7-9, the J call TRBJ1-2; D may be TRBD1 (6 bases). CDR3 length equals 14 residues. Germline lookup yields CDR1 SEHNR and CDR2 FQNEAQ (reference sequence). The V gene lost 5 bases and the J gene lost 3 bases, with 13 bases spanning the gap. The chain's CDR3 is CASSPGGADYGYTF. CDR3 sequence (DNA): TGTGCCAGCAGCCCCGGGGGGGCGGACTATGGCTACACCTTC.

The chain uses TRBV6-5 and TRBJ2-7, with D possibly being TRBD1 or TRBD2 (6 bases each). CDR1 is MNHEY, CDR2 SVGAGI, per germline. The CDR3 length is 15 residues. Trimming stripped 2 bases from V and 1 base from J, with 12 bases between. DNA for the CDR3: TGTGCCAGCAGTTACCTTGGGGGGCCGTCCTACGAGCAGTACTTC. Translating it yields CASSYLGGPSYEQYF.

The rearrangement links TRBV23-1 to TRBJ2-7; 9 bases align to TRBD1. TRBV23-1 is classed as an ORF, of uncertain function. Trimming at V came to 11 bases and at J to 7 bases, leaving 24 bases not matched to a gene. CDR3 length: 17 residues. The CDR3, as DNA: TGCGCCTCCAATGGGGGTTTTTGGGGGACAGGGCTCTGGGAGCAGTACTTC. It codes for CASNGGFWGTGLWEQYF.

This clone turned up a few times. Other DNA sequences in this sample translate to the same CDR3. This chain connects TRBV5-1 to TRBJ2-3, with D maybe TRBD2 (6 bases). Per germline, CDR1 SGHRS and CDR2 YFSETQ. The CDR3 is made up of 15 amino acids. Deletions cut 1 base from V and 0 bases from J, with 9 bases between. The CDR3 DNA reads TGCGCCAGCAGCTTGCCGAGCGGGAGCACAGATACGCAGTATTTT. Protein sequence: CASSLPSGSTDTQYF. The full variable domain, with the rest looked up from reference TRBV5-1 and TRBJ2-3, is KAGVTQTPRYLIKTRGQQVTLSCSPISGHRSVSWYQQTPGQGLQFLFEYFSETQRNKGNFPGRFSGRQFSNSRSEMNVSTLELGDSALYLCASSLPSGSTDTQYFGPGTRLTVL.

The gene calls are TRBV7-2 and TRBJ2-3, with 11 nucleotides matching TRBD2. Germline CDR1 SGHTA, CDR2 FQGNSA. The CDR3 consists of 15 residues. J lost 2 bases, V lost 4 bases, and 2 bases had no gene match. The CDR3 is CASSWTSGLTDTQYF. CDR3 DNA: TGTGCCAGCAGCTGGACTAGCGGGCTCACAGATACGCAGTATTTT.

CDR3 region: CASSRGPVGNTIYF. For the CDR3, the DNA is TGCGCCAGCAGCCGGGGACCAGTCGGTAACACCATATATTTT. The V gene is TRBV5-1, the J gene TRBJ1-3, with D perhaps TRBD1 (5 bases). The V gene lost 4 bases and the J gene lost 7 bases, with 15 bases spanning the gap. Per germline, CDR1 SGHRS and CDR2 YFSETQ. CDR3 length: 14 amino acids.

V usage is TRBV9 and J usage is TRBJ2-7; D ambiguous. Germline CDR1 SGDLS, CDR2 YYNGEE. Trimming left V 0 bases short and J 2 bases short, with 9 bases between. The CDR3 sequence is 14 residues long. The CDR3 spells CASSVDLGPYEQYF. The CDR3 coding sequence is TGTGCCAGCAGCGTAGATCTGGGCCCCTACGAGCAGTACTTC.

Notes on this clone: The junction departs from germline at one end; a sequencing error may be responsible. This chain links TRBV7-9 with TRBJ2-7; possible D gene TRBD1, 5 bases. Germline V CDR1 and CDR2: SEHNR, FQNEAQ (reference sequence). This CDR3 is 14 amino acids long. In DNA, the CDR3 is TGTGCCAGCAGCTTACGGACACTCTCCTGCGAGCAGTACTTC. This encodes CASSLRTLSCEQYF.

The chain combines TRBV9 with TRBJ2-3, with TRBD1 identical over 8 bases. The length of the CDR3 is 16 residues. Germline V lookup: CDR1 SGDLS, CDR2 YYNGEE. The trim removed 4 bases at V and 9 bases at J, leaving 16 bases unmatched. CDR3 sequence: CASSLGQGARVDTQYF. DNA of the CDR3: TGTGCCAGCAGCCTAGGGCAGGGGGCGCGGGTTGACACGCAGTATTTT.

Notes on this clone: Within the sample, other DNA sequences also encode this same CDR3. V and J are TRBV5-1 and TRBJ2-3, with 9 bases lining up with TRBD1. There are 15 residues in the CDR3. With 1 base clipped from V and 3 bases from J, the junction kept 3 bases outside the gene matches. Germline V CDR1 and CDR2: SGHRS, YFSETQ. The CDR3, as DNA: TGCGCCAGCAGCTTGATGGGACAGGGAACAGATACGCAGTATTTT. Protein sequence: CASSLMGQGTDTQYF.

The chain is built from TRBV7-9 and TRBJ1-6, with 9 bases matching TRBD1. After removal of 5 bases from V and 11 bases from J, the junction contained 7 bases not matched to a gene. In germline, CDR1 is SEHNR, CDR2 FQNEAQ (reference sequence). This CDR3 is 14 amino acids long. CDR3 residues: CASSPGQGSPPLHF. The CDR3 DNA reads TGTGCCAGCAGCCCAGGACAGGGGAGTCCACCCCTCCACTTT.

This clone has just one count. This sequence joins TRBV18 and TRBJ2-7, with 16 bases fitting TRBD2. V was pared by 4 bases and J by 5 bases, with 5 bases of the junction left unmatched. This CDR3 has 16 amino acids. CDR1 and CDR2 (germline): KGHSH, LQKENI. The CDR3 region is CASSQGLAGGPDEQYF. The DNA for the CDR3 is TGTGCCAGCTCACAGGGACTAGCGGGAGGGCCCGACGAGCAGTACTTC. The entire variable domain, with the rest obtained from reference TRBV18 and TRBJ2-7, is as follows: NAGVMQNPRHLVRRRGQEARLRCSPMKGHSHVYWYRQLPEEGLKFMVYLQKENIIDESGMPKERFSAEFPKEGPSILRIQQVVRGDSAAYFCASSQGLAGGPDEQYFGPGTRLTVT.

The chain carries TRBV5-1 and TRBJ2-5; D is undetermined. The CDR3 runs to 14 residues. The germline V gene encodes CDR1 SGHRS and CDR2 YFSETQ. Trimming shortened V by 3 bases and J by 5 bases, and 14 bases separated the two germline ends. CDR3 sequence: CASSWTSGPETQYF. The DNA for the CDR3 is TGCGCCAGCAGCTGGACCTCCGGTCCGGAGACCCAGTACTTC.

The chain combines TRBV5-6 with TRBJ1-6; D not resolved. CDR1 is SGHDT, CDR2 YYEEEE, per germline. Deletions cut 0 bases from V and 7 bases from J, with 8 bases between. CDR3 length: 14 residues. CDR3 residues: CASSLDSRNSPLHF. The CDR3 DNA is TGTGCCAGCAGCTTGGACAGCCGGAATTCACCCCTCCACTTT.

This clone was found once. The sample contains more than one DNA sequence encoding this CDR3. This chain links TRBV10-3 with TRBJ2-7; the D is unclear. V lost 0 bases and J lost 0, with 6 bases in between. Germline values: CDR1 ENHRY, CDR2 SYGVKD. The CDR3 is 14 residues long. The CDR3, as DNA: TGTGCCATCAGTGAGTCTGCTGACTCCTACGAGCAGTACTTC. It encodes CAISESADSYEQYF.

This clone was recorded only once. The chain employs TRBV30 and TRBJ2-3; D unresolved. The V and J ends lost 2 bases and 4 bases respectively, with 16 bases between them. Germline V gene sequence: CDR1 GTSNPN, CDR2 SVGIG (reference sequence). The CDR3 loop spans 15 amino acids. The CDR3 here is CAWSPPVHLPDTQYF. The CDR3 DNA reads as TGTGCCTGGAGTCCCCCGGTCCACCTCCCAGATACGCAGTATTTT.

CDR3 DNA: TGTGCCAGCAGCATAGGACAGGGGGCTGCGGCTTTCTTT. Amino acid sequence: CASSIGQGAAAFF. The chain couples TRBV9 to TRBJ1-1; 11 bases agree with TRBD1. V trimming: 4 bases; J trimming: 11 bases; junction bases outside the gene matches: 7. Germline CDR1 and CDR2: SGDLS and YYNGEE. The CDR3 has 13 amino acids. Complete variable domain (other parts from reference TRBV9 and TRBJ1-1): DSGVTQTPKHLITATGQRVTLRCSPRSGDLSVYWYQQSLDQGLQFLIQYYNGEERAKGNILERFSAQQFPDLHSELNLSSLELGDSALYFCASSIGQGAAAFFGQGTRLTVV.

About this clone: The germline gene is not matched at one end of the junction; a read error may be the cause. This chain connects TRBV6-1 to TRBJ1-2; 8 bases fit TRBD1. CDR1 is MNHNS and CDR2 is SASEGT in the germline V gene. This CDR3 has 12 residues. CDR3 DNA: TGTGCCAGCAGTGAAGGGCTGAGGGACAGGAGCTTC. Its translation is CASSEGLRDRSF.